Each of the 32 T cell receptor beta chains below was sequenced from the same sample in a study of blood T cell repertoires in COVID-19 (TCRdb year 2020). The library was built by means of the immunoSEQ multiplex PCR assay. Here the immuneACCESS table is served through TCRdb, limited to in-frame sequences with V and J called. Missing clones are a known gap in these copies; in checked studies unresolved V genes cover under half, and the rest lacks a known reason. This sample lists 85,000 to 130,000 clones; 85% to 90% were detected once. Roughly 15% of the sample is held by the ten biggest clonotypes. The sample was peripheral blood. The receptors here all came from a man aged 45-65 years with acute or convalescent COVID-19.

The chain links TRBV24-1 to TRBJ2-3; maybe TRBD1 (5 bases). V was shortened by 7 bases and J by 6 bases, with 13 bases between the two germline ends. The germline CDR1 and CDR2 sequences are KGHDR and SFDVKD. CDR3 length equals 13 residues. The CDR3 nucleotides are TGTGCCACCAGAAGCCAAGGGGCGGATACGCAGTATTTT. This translates into CATRSQGADTQYF.

The rearrangement uses TRBV25-1 and TRBJ2-1; 7 positions match TRBD2. This CDR3 comprises 13 residues. The germline gives CDR1 MGHDK, CDR2 SYGVNS. V was clipped by 3 bases and J by 6 bases; unmatched bases: 2. The chain's CDR3 is CASSDRLANEQFF. The CDR3 DNA reads TGTGCCAGCAGTGATCGACTAGCCAATGAGCAGTTCTTC.

The chain links TRBV19 to TRBJ1-5, with 7 bases lining up with TRBD1. The length of the CDR3 is 14 residues. The germline gives CDR1 LNHDA, CDR2 SQIVND (reference sequence). The V segment lost 5 bases and the J segment 2 bases; nucleotides outside the gene matches: 3. The CDR3 DNA follows: TGTGCCAGTAGTCAAGGGGGCGGCAATCAGCCCCAGCATTTT. Its protein is CASSQGGGNQPQHF.

This chain joins TRBV4-1 and TRBJ2-7, with D possibly being TRBD1 (5 bases). With 1 base removed from V and 2 bases from J, the gap between germline ends came to 12 bases. The V gene's germline CDR1 is MGHRA and CDR2 YSYEKL. The CDR3 sequence is 15 residues long. The CDR3 DNA reads TGCGCCAGCAGCCAAGCTCGACAGTCCCCCTACGAGCAGTACTTC. Protein product: CASSQARQSPYEQYF.

The V and J genes are TRBV19 and TRBJ2-2; D possibly corresponds to TRBD1 (5 bases). The germline V gene has CDR1 LNHDA and CDR2 SQIVND (reference sequence). The CDR3 contains 17 residues. The V gene lost 3 bases and the J gene lost 2 bases, with 16 bases spanning the gap. CDR3 nucleotide sequence: TGTGCCAGTAGTATGGGTACAGGTTTGATCAACACCGGGGAGCTGTTTTTT. Its protein is CASSMGTGLINTGELFF.

The chain's CDR3 is CSASPNRGLNEQFF. In nucleotides, the CDR3 is TGCAGTGCTAGTCCGAACAGGGGGCTCAATGAGCAGTTCTTC. The rearrangement links TRBV20-1 to TRBJ2-1; 9 positions match TRBD1. Germline CDR1 and CDR2: DFQATT and SNEGSKA (reference sequence). This CDR3 has 14 residues. The trim removed 3 bases at V and 6 bases at J, leaving 6 bases unmatched.

The J gene is TRBJ2-1, the V gene TRBV28; weak D call: TRBD2 (6 bases). CDR1 and CDR2 (germline): MDHEN, SYDVKM. V lost 5 bases and J lost 1, with 12 bases in between. The CDR3 spans 15 residues. The CDR3 spells CASSEVGTSYNEQFF. In nucleotides, the CDR3 is TGTGCCAGCAGTGAGGTTGGGACTTCCTACAATGAGCAGTTCTTC.

The rearrangement links TRBV20-1 to TRBJ2-7; the D is unclear. Trimming left V 5 bases short and J 5 bases short, with 10 bases between. The CDR3 is 11 amino acids. Germline values: CDR1 DFQATT, CDR2 SNEGSKA (reference sequence). The CDR3 loop reads CSADIYDEQYF. CDR3 DNA sequence: TGCAGTGCTGACATCTATGACGAGCAGTACTTC.

The genes are TRBV6-5 and TRBJ2-7; 11 nucleotides align to TRBD2. This CDR3 comprises 14 residues. The germline gives CDR1 MNHEY, CDR2 SVGAGI. J was trimmed by 4 bases and V by 9 bases; bases with no gene match: 8. The CDR3 nucleotides are TGTGCCAGTGCTATAGCGGGAGGGTCATACGAGCAGTACTTC. Encoded protein: CASAIAGGSYEQYF.

The chain has TRBV30 and TRBJ2-5; possibly TRBD2 for D (5 bases). V was pared by 1 base and J by 5 bases, with 11 bases between. CDR3 length: 13 residues. In germline, CDR1 is GTSNPN, CDR2 SVGIG (reference sequence). The CDR3 reads CAWSAMGEETQYF. The CDR3 nucleotides read TGTGCCTGGAGTGCTATGGGAGAGGAGACCCAGTACTTC.

The CDR3, as DNA: TGCGCCAGCAGCGGTAGCGCTCCAAGTCTCGAGCAGTACTTC. Translation gives CASSGSAPSLEQYF. The chain is built from TRBV5-1 and TRBJ2-7; a possible D gene is TRBD2 (5 bases). Germline loops: CDR1 SGHRS, CDR2 YFSETQ. Between the trimmed V and J ends, which lost 4 bases and 6 bases, there was a span of 17 bases. The CDR3 length is 14 residues. Full variable domain (rest looked up from reference TRBV5-1 and TRBJ2-7): KAGVTQTPRYLIKTRGQQVTLSCSPISGHRSVSWYQQTPGQGLQFLFEYFSETQRNKGNFPGRFSGRQFSNSRSEMNVSTLELGDSALYLCASSGSAPSLEQYFGPGTRLTVT.

V gene TRBV2 combines with J gene TRBJ2-1; 7 positions agree with TRBD1. Germline V gives CDR1 SNHLY, CDR2 FYNNEI. The V and J ends lost 6 bases and 15 bases, in that order; junction bases with no gene match: 14. This CDR3 region has 13 residues. The CDR3 DNA follows: TGTGCCAGCAGCATACCCTCTGACAGGGTCCCGTTCTTC. Amino acids: CASSIPSDRVPFF.

The chain recombines TRBV6-4 with TRBJ1-2, with D unclear. Between the trimmed V and J ends, which lost 2 bases and 6 bases, there was a span of 16 bases. Germline loops: CDR1 MRHNA, CDR2 SNTAGT. The CDR3 loop spans 15 amino acids. The chain's CDR3 is CASSDTLQALDGYTF. The CDR3 coding sequence is TGTGCCAGCAGTGACACCCTGCAGGCCCTGGATGGCTACACCTTC.

The chain uses TRBV30 and TRBJ2-1, with D maybe TRBD2 (5 bases). Germline assignment: CDR1 GTSNPN and CDR2 SVGIG (reference sequence). This CDR3 has 14 residues. The CDR3 nucleotides are TGTGCATACGGACTTGGGGTCTCCTACAATGAGCAGTTCTTC. Its protein product is CAYGLGVSYNEQFF.

The V gene is TRBV5-4, the J gene TRBJ1-3; D gene ambiguous. The germline CDR1 and CDR2 sequences are SGHNT and YYREEE (reference sequence). The V end was cut by 0 bases, the J end by 7 bases, with 14 bases between. This CDR3 contains 15 residues. CDR3 sequence (DNA): TGTGCCAGCAGCTTGGAAAATGGCAGGAGGAACACCATATATTTT. Protein product: CASSLENGRRNTIYF.

V gene TRBV24-1 combines with J gene TRBJ2-1; D perhaps matches TRBD2 (6 bases). The CDR3 has 12 amino acids. Germline values: CDR1 KGHDR, CDR2 SFDVKD. Trimming took off 9 bases at V and 9 bases at J, with 14 bases between the two ends. CDR3 in DNA: TGTGCCACCGGGGGTAGGGGAGGTGAGCAGTTCTTC. It encodes CATGGRGGEQFF.

V usage is TRBV9 and J usage is TRBJ2-7; D is perhaps TRBD2 (6 bases). Trimming left V 4 bases short and J 3 bases short, with 17 bases between. From germline, CDR1 is SGDLS and CDR2 YYNGEE. This CDR3 comprises 15 residues. CDR3 nucleotides: TGTGCCAGCAGCCCCTTTCGGGACTCATTCTACGAGCAGTACTTC. It is translated as CASSPFRDSFYEQYF.

The chain carries TRBV29-1 and TRBJ1-1; D is possibly TRBD1 (5 bases). The germline gives CDR1 SQVTM, CDR2 ANQGSEA. Deletions cut 4 bases from V and 0 bases from J, with 12 bases between. This CDR3 spans 14 amino acids. The CDR3 DNA reads as TGCAGCGTTGCGCCAGGGTCCATGAACACTGAAGCTTTCTTT. Protein product: CSVAPGSMNTEAFF.

This CDR3 is CASSYSGHSSAFF. CDR3 nucleotide sequence: TGTGCCAGCAGTTACTCGGGACATTCGTCAGCTTTCTTT. The chain recombines TRBV6-5 with TRBJ1-1; D is possibly TRBD1 (6 bases). This CDR3 comprises 13 residues. V was trimmed by 0 bases and J by 10 bases, leaving 12 bases between them. The germline V gene encodes CDR1 MNHEY and CDR2 SVGAGI.

The rearrangement links TRBV29-1 to TRBJ2-5; D is possibly TRBD2 (5 bases). The CDR3 is made up of 14 amino acids. Germline V lookup: CDR1 SQVTM, CDR2 ANQGSEA. The V gene lost 2 bases and the J gene lost 3 bases, with 13 bases spanning the gap. In DNA form, the CDR3 reads TGCAGCGTTGAATTCCCGGGGTCGGAAGAGACCCAGTACTTC. It translates to CSVEFPGSEETQYF.

V usage is TRBV15 and J usage is TRBJ2-5; TRBD2 aligns across 7 bases. The CDR3 is made up of 17 amino acids. With V trimmed by 0 bases and J by 5 bases, 12 bases remained unmatched. Germline V gives CDR1 LNHNV, CDR2 YYDKDF (reference sequence). CDR3 sequence (DNA): TGTGCCACCAGCAGAGATCGGGAAGCGGGGAGAGGGGAGACCCAGTACTTC. Translating gives CATSRDREAGRGETQYF.

CDR3 coding DNA: TGTGCCAGCAGCTTAGACGGGAGCCCGGCCTACGAGCAGTACTTC. It codes for CASSLDGSPAYEQYF. The chain has TRBV7-9 and TRBJ2-7, with D possibly being TRBD2 (6 bases). The germline V gene encodes CDR1 SEHNR and CDR2 FQNEAQ (reference sequence). The CDR3 length is 15 residues. The V gene lost 1 base and the J gene lost 2 bases, with 12 bases spanning the gap.

The rearrangement uses TRBV5-1 and TRBJ2-1; D is undetermined. There are 16 residues in the CDR3. V lost 2 bases, J lost 7 bases, and 19 bases lay in between. Per the germline V gene, CDR1 is SGHRS and CDR2 is YFSETQ. The CDR3 DNA follows: TGCGCCAGCAGCTTATCGGGTTTGGGTAATCTTAATGAGCAGTTCTTC. It translates to CASSLSGLGNLNEQFF.

This clone was recorded a few times. The chain carries TRBV24-1 and TRBJ1-5; no reliable D call. Germline V gene sequence: CDR1 KGHDR, CDR2 SFDVKD. The V end lost 2 bases, the J end lost 6 bases, and 16 bases lay between the germline ends. The CDR3 runs to 16 residues. CDR3 sequence: CATSDSGEGGFQPQHF. The CDR3 DNA follows: TGTGCCACCAGTGATTCAGGCGAGGGAGGGTTTCAGCCCCAGCATTTT.

CDR3 amino acids: CASDPRGGLETQYF. CDR3 DNA sequence: TGTGCCAGCGACCCTAGGGGGGGTCTGGAGACCCAGTACTTC. This chain connects TRBV2 to TRBJ2-5, with D maybe TRBD2 (7 bases). The CDR3 spans 14 residues. Looked up from germline, CDR1 is SNHLY and CDR2 is FYNNEI. Trimming cost V 8 bases and J 5 bases, with 18 bases left between them.

The count of this clone is one. The chain links TRBV28 to TRBJ1-5, with TRBD1 identical over 12 bases. The germline V gene has CDR1 MDHEN and CDR2 SYDVKM. This CDR3 contains 16 residues. The junction had 5 bases not matched to a gene; V was cut back by 2 bases and J by 6 bases. CDR3 bases: TGTGCCAGCAGTTTACCGGGACAGGGGGCAAGTCAGCCCCAGCATTTT. Residues: CASSLPGQGASQPQHF. Together with reference TRBV28 and TRBJ1-5, the CDR3 gives the full variable domain: DVKVTQSSRYLVKRTGEKVFLECVQDMDHENMFWYRQDPGLGLRLIYFSYDVKMKEKGDIPEGYSVSREKKERFSLILESASTNQTSMYLCASSLPGQGASQPQHFGDGTRLSIL.

The chain joins TRBV4-1 to TRBJ1-1; 11 positions agree with TRBD1. This CDR3 is built from 15 residues. Germline trimming cut 7 bases from V and 11 bases from J; bases unmatched to any gene: 15. The V gene's germline CDR1 is MGHRA and CDR2 YSYEKL. The CDR3, as DNA: TGCGCCAGCAACCCCAGTGGACAGGGGGCAAAGCTGGCTTTCTTT. Translated, it gives CASNPSGQGAKLAFF.

The chain carries TRBV20-1 and TRBJ1-4, with no clear D. Trimming pared 6 bases from V and 8 bases from J, leaving 10 bases between. CDR3 size: 11 residues. The germline V gene has CDR1 DFQATT and CDR2 SNEGSKA (reference sequence). The CDR3 nucleotides are TGCAGTGCCGGACGGGAGGAAAAACTGTTTTTT. It specifies CSAGREEKLFF.

The chain combines TRBV11-2 with TRBJ2-2, with 8 bases aligning to TRBD1. This CDR3 has 16 amino acids. V trimming: 2 bases; J trimming: 8 bases; junction bases outside the gene matches: 10. Germline values: CDR1 SGHAT, CDR2 FQNNGV. This CDR3 reads CASSLQGRGLSGELFF. The DNA of the CDR3 is TGTGCCAGCAGCTTACAGGGCAGGGGGCTCTCTGGGGAGCTGTTTTTT.

The V and J genes are TRBV6-5 and TRBJ2-7; TRBD1 matches 10 bases. The J segment lost 5 bases and the V segment lost 6 bases, leaving 10 bases of the junction unmatched. The V gene's germline CDR1 is MNHEY and CDR2 SVGAGI. The CDR3 spans 15 residues. This chain's CDR3 is CASSLPGQGNHEQYF. The CDR3 nucleotides read TGTGCCAGCAGCCTTCCGGGACAGGGGAATCACGAGCAGTACTTC.

The chain combines TRBV4-1 with TRBJ1-3; D remains ambiguous. CDR3 length equals 17 residues. Trimming took off 1 base at V and 3 bases at J, with 16 bases between the two ends. Germline V gene lookup returns CDR1 MGHRA and CDR2 YSYEKL. CDR3 coding DNA: TGCGCCAGCAGCCAAGCCCCGGGGTCCTCTGATGGAAACACCATATATTTT. This encodes CASSQAPGSSDGNTIYF.

The rearrangement links TRBV7-2 to TRBJ1-1; 10 bases match TRBD1. This CDR3 spans 13 amino acids. Unmatched junction bases numbered 4, after V lost 5 bases and J lost 7 bases. The V gene's germline CDR1 is SGHTA and CDR2 FQGNSA. CDR3 loop: CASSLGTGVEAFF. In nucleotides, the CDR3 is TGTGCCAGCAGCCTAGGGACAGGGGTTGAAGCTTTCTTT.